This T cell receptor beta chain stems from a study of T cells in Graves' hyperthyroidism and ophthalmopathy. The table lists this clonotype with many counts. The antigen is not known. Study-wide points: Also found in blood were most expanded thyroid clonotypes above 0.001.

The diagnostic basis comprised clinical symptoms, serum thyroxine and TRAb, thyroid ultrasound and orbital computed tomography. After removal of 5 bases from V and 4 bases from J, the junction contained 7 bases not matched to a gene. Looked up from germline, CDR1 is SEHNR and CDR2 is FQNEAQ (reference sequence). CDR3 length: 17 amino acids. RNA transcripts gave rise to amplified TCR beta CDR3 regions. Using the HTBI primer set, a first-round RT-PCR was run on the TCR CDR3. TCRdb re-called the multiplex PCR reads through MiXCR, storing one row per CDR3 protein. This table holds more than 300,000 distinct CDR3 sequences, roughly 15% found once.

The sequenced sample was blood. The sequence came from a woman aged 25 to 45 with Graves' hyperthyroidism that later progressed to Graves' ophthalmopathy. The rearrangement uses TRBV7-9 and TRBJ2-1; the match to TRBD2 covers 14 bases. Written as DNA, the CDR3 is TGTGCCAGCAGCCCCATCGGGACTAGCGGGGGTTACAATGAGCAGTTCTTC. This sequence encodes CASSPIGTSGGYNEQFF. Drawing the rest from reference TRBV7-9 and TRBJ2-1, the complete variable domain is DTGVSQNPRHKITKRGQNVTFRCDPISEHNRLYWYRQTLGQGPEFLTYFQNEAQLEKSRLLSDRFSAERPKGSFSTLEIQRTEQGDSAMYLCASSPIGTSGGYNEQFFGPGTRLTVL.